The present T cell receptor (beta chain) was sequenced within a study of T cells in tumors after PD-1 blockade. Template: tumor biopsy or peripheral blood genomic DNA, 616-6,004 ng per sample. Germline assignment: CDR1 MRHNA and CDR2 SNTAGT. The CDR3 consists of 15 residues. V lost 6 bases to trimming and J lost 5 bases, with 19 bases between them. Findings and limits, study-wide: Peripheral recruitment is suggested, as some novel exhausted tumor clones were in pre-treatment blood.

The sample holds a few counts of this clone. Its target is not known. The protocol was immunoSEQ multiplex PCR, while the TCRdb copy is restricted to in-frame clones and leaves out a portion. The sample gives approximately 34,000 clones, 55% to 80% of which show up once; 40% is in the top ten. This rearrangement joins TRBV6-4 to TRBJ1-1; D might be TRBD1 (5 bases). Material: PBMCs, obtained after anti-PD-1 treatment. The clonotype comes from a human donor with basal cell carcinoma. CDR3 loop: CASRRDEGQGTEAFF. The CDR3 DNA reads TGTGCCAGCAGGAGGGACGAGGGCCAAGGGACTGAAGCTTTCTTT.